These T cell receptor beta chains were read from a single sample in a study of blood T cells in healthy people across ages. TCRdb itself ran the 5' RACE reads through MiXCR, one entry per CDR3 protein. The sample has about 930,000 distinct CDR3 sequences; about 29% are singletons. This same sample was also part of a study on T cells of mothers and their children.

The source material was blood. The receptors were gathered from a woman between 35 and 50 years old in good health. The CDR3 runs from the conserved cysteine through the conserved F or W. Each record gives: D gene, V gene, clone size, J gene, CDR3 protein, CDR3 DNA. The D gene is left open where the match is weak. Clone sizes are given selectively: once, few, many, or a class where the clone is expanded.

D gene: TRBD2; V gene: TRBV7-2; clone size: many; J gene: TRBJ2-5; CDR3 protein: CASSTRRGFQETQYF; CDR3 DNA: TGTGCCAGCAGCACCCGGCGGGGGTTCCAAGAGACCCAGTACTTC
D gene: .; V gene: TRBV7-2; clone size: many; J gene: TRBJ2-7; CDR3 protein: CASSQYGRAYEQYF; CDR3 DNA: TGTGCCAGCAGCCAATACGGCAGGGCCTACGAGCAGTACTTC
D gene: .; V gene: TRBV4-3; clone size: .; J gene: TRBJ2-6; CDR3 protein: CASSQDITDLAGANVLTF; CDR3 DNA: TGCGCCAGCAGCCAAGATATTACGGACCTCGCGGGGGCCAACGTCCTGACTTTC
D gene: .; V gene: TRBV7-3; clone size: .; J gene: TRBJ2-3; CDR3 protein: CVSSPRGFADTQYF; CDR3 DNA: TGTGTCAGCAGTCCACGGGGGTTCGCAGATACGCAGTATTTT
D gene: TRBD1; V gene: TRBV9; clone size: many; J gene: TRBJ2-1; CDR3 protein: CASSPRGTGVRPYNEQFF; CDR3 DNA: TGTGCCAGCAGCCCCCGGGGGACAGGGGTCCGTCCCTACAATGAGCAGTTCTTC
D gene: .; V gene: TRBV30; clone size: many; J gene: TRBJ2-7; CDR3 protein: CAWVRQDAYEQYF; CDR3 DNA: TGTGCCTGGGTCAGACAGGACGCCTACGAGCAGTACTTC
D gene: .; V gene: TRBV6-2/TRBV6-3; clone size: .; J gene: TRBJ2-7; CDR3 protein: CASSFGASAYEQYF; CDR3 DNA: TGTGCCAGCAGTTTTGGGGCTAGCGCCTACGAGCAGTACTTC
D gene: .; V gene: TRBV5-1; clone size: many; J gene: TRBJ1-1; CDR3 protein: CASSLDSLNTEAFF; CDR3 DNA: TGTGCCAGCAGTTTGGACAGCTTGAACACTGAAGCTTTCTTT
D gene: TRBD1; V gene: TRBV5-1; clone size: .; J gene: TRBJ1-4; CDR3 protein: CASSLHTGDFIEKLFF; CDR3 DNA: TGCGCCAGCAGCCTTCATACAGGGGACTTTATTGAAAAACTGTTTTTT
D gene: .; V gene: TRBV5-5; clone size: .; J gene: TRBJ1-1; CDR3 protein: CASNSRQGGEWNTEAFF; CDR3 DNA: TGTGCCAGCAACTCGAGGCAGGGCGGCGAATGGAACACTGAAGCTTTCTTT
D gene: .; V gene: TRBV28; clone size: .; J gene: TRBJ2-5; CDR3 protein: CASSTRWGAAETRYF; CDR3 DNA: TGTGCCAGCAGTACCCGGTGGGGGGCGGCGGAGACCCGGTACTTC
D gene: .; V gene: TRBV29-1; clone size: many; J gene: TRBJ2-3; CDR3 protein: CSVSGTSTDTQYF; CDR3 DNA: TGCAGCGTTTCCGGGACTAGCACAGATACGCAGTATTTT
D gene: TRBD1; V gene: TRBV20-1; clone size: .; J gene: TRBJ2-5; CDR3 protein: CSAATGSGAWETQYF; CDR3 DNA: TGCAGTGCCGCGACAGGGTCAGGGGCTTGGGAGACCCAGTACTTC
D gene: .; V gene: TRBV12-3/TRBV12-4; clone size: .; J gene: TRBJ2-5; CDR3 protein: CASSLEIPSRQYF; CDR3 DNA: TGTGCCAGCAGTTTAGAGATACCCTCGAGGCAGTACTTC
D gene: TRBD2; V gene: TRBV3-1; clone size: .; J gene: TRBJ2-1; CDR3 protein: CASSQGGREYNEQFF; CDR3 DNA: TGTGCCAGCAGCCAAGGGGGGAGGGAATACAATGAGCAGTTCTTC
D gene: .; V gene: TRBV2; clone size: few; J gene: TRBJ2-7; CDR3 protein: CASSDRDNPYEQYF; CDR3 DNA: TGTGCCAGCAGTGATCGGGACAACCCCTACGAGCAGTACTTC
D gene: TRBD1; V gene: TRBV28; clone size: .; J gene: TRBJ2-1; CDR3 protein: CASSDRGWDNEQFF; CDR3 DNA: TGTGCCAGCAGCGACAGGGGATGGGACAATGAGCAGTTCTTC
D gene: TRBD1; V gene: TRBV3-1; clone size: .; J gene: TRBJ1-1; CDR3 protein: CASSQIPRGQLNTEAFF; CDR3 DNA: TGTGCCAGCAGCCAGATCCCACGGGGACAGCTGAACACTGAAGCTTTCTTT
D gene: .; V gene: TRBV6-2/TRBV6-3; clone size: .; J gene: TRBJ2-4; CDR3 protein: CASSYGPRDNSYVQYF; CDR3 DNA: TGTGCCAGCAGTTATGGGCCCCGGGACAACTCCTACGTGCAGTACTTC
D gene: TRBD1; V gene: TRBV12-3/TRBV12-4; clone size: few; J gene: TRBJ2-7; CDR3 protein: CASSDRAGEDEQYF; CDR3 DNA: TGTGCCAGCAGCGACAGGGCGGGTGAGGACGAGCAGTACTTC
D gene: .; V gene: TRBV5-1; clone size: many; J gene: TRBJ2-4; CDR3 protein: CASSFGGNIQYF; CDR3 DNA: TGCGCCAGCAGCTTCGGCGGGAACATTCAGTACTTC
D gene: TRBD2; V gene: TRBV4-1; clone size: .; J gene: TRBJ2-7; CDR3 protein: CASSQKPLGAGGHEQYF; CDR3 DNA: TGCGCCAGCAGCCAAAAACCTCTCGGGGCGGGGGGCCACGAGCAGTACTTC
D gene: .; V gene: TRBV9; clone size: many; J gene: TRBJ1-1; CDR3 protein: CASSVDPDTEAFF; CDR3 DNA: TGTGCCAGCAGCGTCGATCCGGACACTGAAGCTTTCTTT
D gene: .; V gene: TRBV27; clone size: few; J gene: TRBJ2-1; CDR3 protein: CASSSPDSSYNEQFF; CDR3 DNA: TGTGCCAGCAGTAGTCCGGACAGCTCCTACAATGAGCAGTTCTTC
D gene: TRBD1; V gene: TRBV6-6; clone size: few; J gene: TRBJ1-5; CDR3 protein: CASRTQGVGNQPQHF; CDR3 DNA: TGTGCCAGCAGAACACAGGGGGTAGGCAATCAGCCCCAGCATTTT
D gene: .; V gene: TRBV6-5; clone size: many; J gene: TRBJ2-7; CDR3 protein: CASSDRTYEQYF; CDR3 DNA: TGTGCCAGCAGTGACAGGACCTACGAGCAGTACTTC
D gene: .; V gene: TRBV2; clone size: few; J gene: TRBJ2-1; CDR3 protein: CASSALTANEQFF; CDR3 DNA: TGTGCCAGCAGTGCACTAACTGCCAATGAGCAGTTCTTC
D gene: .; V gene: TRBV4-3; clone size: many; J gene: TRBJ2-5; CDR3 protein: CASSQGRAGVYQETQYF; CDR3 DNA: TGCGCCAGCAGCCAAGGAAGGGCAGGGGTATACCAAGAGACCCAGTACTTC
D gene: .; V gene: TRBV11-2; clone size: .; J gene: TRBJ2-5; CDR3 protein: CASSPRQAETQYF; CDR3 DNA: TGTGCCAGCAGCCCTCGACAGGCGGAGACCCAGTACTTC